This T cell receptor beta chain derives from a study of cytomegalovirus exposure and HLA in healthy donors. Notes on this clone: The antigen remains undetermined.

Vbeta (60) and Jbeta (13) primers were used in the PCR. Method: immunoSEQ multiplex PCR; TCRdb's copy keeps in-frame clones and lacks some. The sample lists 120,000 or so clones; around three quarters were seen once. Study results and limitations: Most TCR sequences were uncommon, yet certain public TCRs appeared in many donors.

The CDR3 covers 14 residues. V shed 4 bases, J shed 1 base, and the junction held 4 bases outside the gene matches. The germline gives CDR1 SGHTA, CDR2 FQGNSA. This chain connects TRBV7-2 to TRBJ2-7; 7 bases fit TRBD1. This TCR derives from a female donor in good health and CMV-seronegative. Sequenced sample: PBMCs. The CDR3 protein is CASSSRDRSYEQYF. The CDR3 coding sequence is TGTGCCAGCAGCTCTCGGGACAGATCCTACGAGCAGTACTTC. Full variable domain (remainder filled in from reference TRBV7-2 and TRBJ2-7): GAGVSQSPSNKVTEKGKDVELRCDPISGHTALYWYRQSLGQGLEFLIYFQGNSAPDKSGLPSDRFSAERTGGSVSTLTIQRTQQEDSAVYLCASSSRDRSYEQYFGPGTRLTVT.